The entry below gives a single T cell receptor beta chain sequence along with its context. The antigen is unknown. At one boundary the junction diverges from the germline segment, which might be a read error. Researchers prepared the TCRbeta library using unique molecular identifiers, the study reports. TCRdb reanalysed the PCR reads using MiXCR and keeps one entry per CDR3 protein. The table has almost 500,000 distinct CDR3 sequences, roughly 10% seen once. The data belong to a study of T-cell reconstitution after alpha-beta-depleted transplantation in children. CDR3 length: 16 residues. Germline loops: CDR1 MNHEY, CDR2 SMNVEV (reference sequence). Study-wide points: The study reportedly traced alpha-beta T cells about two months after transplant to several hundred expanded graft clones.

The TCR was taken from a child aged 2 to 10 with inherited bone marrow failure, due to receive a stem cell transplant. Sequenced here: PBMCs, sampled before TCRalphabeta/CD19-depleted stem cell transplant. The chain links TRBV27 to TRBJ2-2, with 9 bases lining up with TRBD2. CDR3 DNA sequence: TGTGCCAGCAGAAGACTAGCGGCATCGAACACCGGGGCGCTGTTTTTT. It codes for CASRRLAASNTGALFF.